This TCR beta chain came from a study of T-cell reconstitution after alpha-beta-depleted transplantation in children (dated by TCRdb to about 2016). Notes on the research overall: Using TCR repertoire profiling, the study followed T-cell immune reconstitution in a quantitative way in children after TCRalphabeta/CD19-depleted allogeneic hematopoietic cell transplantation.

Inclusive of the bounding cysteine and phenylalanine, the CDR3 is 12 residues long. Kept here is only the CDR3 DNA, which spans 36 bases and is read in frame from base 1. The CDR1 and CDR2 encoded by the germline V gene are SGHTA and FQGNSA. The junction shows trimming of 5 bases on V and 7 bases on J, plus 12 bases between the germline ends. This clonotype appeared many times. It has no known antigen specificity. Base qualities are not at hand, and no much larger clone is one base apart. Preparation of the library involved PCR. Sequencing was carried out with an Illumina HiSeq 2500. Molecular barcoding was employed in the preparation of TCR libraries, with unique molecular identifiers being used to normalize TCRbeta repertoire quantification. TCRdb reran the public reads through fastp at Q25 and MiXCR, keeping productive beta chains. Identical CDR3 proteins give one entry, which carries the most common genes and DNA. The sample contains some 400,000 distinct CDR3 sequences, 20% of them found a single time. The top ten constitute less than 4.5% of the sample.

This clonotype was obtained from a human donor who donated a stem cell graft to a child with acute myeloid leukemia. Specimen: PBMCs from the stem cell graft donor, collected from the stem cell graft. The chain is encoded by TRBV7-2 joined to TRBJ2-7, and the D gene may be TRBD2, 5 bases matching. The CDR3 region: CASSPPGGEQYF. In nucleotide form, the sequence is TGTGCCAGCAGCCCCCCGGGCGGGGAGCAGTACTTC.